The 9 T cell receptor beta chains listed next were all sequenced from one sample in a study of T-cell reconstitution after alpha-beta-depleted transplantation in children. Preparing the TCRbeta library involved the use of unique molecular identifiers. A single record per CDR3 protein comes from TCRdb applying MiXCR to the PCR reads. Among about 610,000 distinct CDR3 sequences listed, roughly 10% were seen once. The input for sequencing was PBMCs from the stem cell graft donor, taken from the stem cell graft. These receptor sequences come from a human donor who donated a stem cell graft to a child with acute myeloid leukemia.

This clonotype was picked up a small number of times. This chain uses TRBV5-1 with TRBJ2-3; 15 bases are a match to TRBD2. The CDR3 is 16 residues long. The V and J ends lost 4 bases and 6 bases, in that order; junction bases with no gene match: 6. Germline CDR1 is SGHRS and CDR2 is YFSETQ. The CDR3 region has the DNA TGCGCCAGCAGCCCGGGACTAGCGGGAGGAGACGATACGCAGTATTTT. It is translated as CASSPGLAGGDDTQYF.

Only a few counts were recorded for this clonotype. CDR3 nucleotides: TGTGCCAGCAGCGTAAGGGTAGCGGGACAGAGAGATACGCAGTATTTT. It codes for CASSVRVAGQRDTQYF. The V and J genes are TRBV9 and TRBJ2-3; perhaps TRBD2 as D (8 bases). Trimming left V 1 base short and J 5 bases short, with 17 bases between. CDR1 SGDLS and CDR2 YYNGEE come from the germline V gene. CDR3 size: 16 residues.

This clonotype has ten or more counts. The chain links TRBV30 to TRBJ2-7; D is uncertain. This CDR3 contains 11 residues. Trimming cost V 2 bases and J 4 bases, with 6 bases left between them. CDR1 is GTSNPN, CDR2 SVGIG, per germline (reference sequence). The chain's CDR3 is CAWSSQYEQYF. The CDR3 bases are TGTGCCTGGAGTTCTCAGTACGAGCAGTACTTC.

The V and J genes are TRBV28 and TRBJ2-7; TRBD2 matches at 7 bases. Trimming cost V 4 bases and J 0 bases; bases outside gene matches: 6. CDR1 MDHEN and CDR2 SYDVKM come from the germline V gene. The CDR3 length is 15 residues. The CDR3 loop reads CASSYETSSSYEQYF. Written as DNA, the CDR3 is TGTGCCAGCAGTTATGAGACTAGCTCCTCCTACGAGCAGTACTTC.

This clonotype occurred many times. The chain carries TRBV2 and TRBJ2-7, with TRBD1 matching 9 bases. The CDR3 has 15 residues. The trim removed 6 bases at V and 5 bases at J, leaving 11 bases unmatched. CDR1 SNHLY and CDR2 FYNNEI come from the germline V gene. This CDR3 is CASRGTGGWRNEQYF. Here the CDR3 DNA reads TGTGCCAGCAGGGGAACAGGGGGCTGGCGCAACGAGCAGTACTTC.

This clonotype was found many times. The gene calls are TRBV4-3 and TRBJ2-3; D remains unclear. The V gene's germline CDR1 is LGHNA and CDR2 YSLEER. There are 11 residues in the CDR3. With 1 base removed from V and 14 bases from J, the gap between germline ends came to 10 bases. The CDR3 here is CASSQGVARYF. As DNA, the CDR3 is TGCGCCAGCAGCCAAGGAGTGGCTAGGTATTTT.

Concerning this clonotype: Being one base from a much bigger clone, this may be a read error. In DNA form, the CDR3 reads TGTGCCAGCAGTAAGATCCCCGGGGAGTACGAGCAGTACTTC. The encoded protein is CASSKIPGEYEQYF. This chain joins TRBV28 and TRBJ2-1, with a weak D call TRBD2 (5 bases). The J call may be mistaken, given a closer DNA end match to TRBJ2-7. Per germline, CDR1 MDHEN and CDR2 SYDVKM. This CDR3 region has 14 residues.

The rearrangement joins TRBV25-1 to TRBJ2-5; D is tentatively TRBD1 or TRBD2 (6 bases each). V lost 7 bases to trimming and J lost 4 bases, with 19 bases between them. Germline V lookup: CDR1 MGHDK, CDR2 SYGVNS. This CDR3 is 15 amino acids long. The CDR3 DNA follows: TGTGCCAGCACCCTCGGGGGCGCGTCGCCAGAGACCCAGTACTTC. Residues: CASTLGGASPETQYF.

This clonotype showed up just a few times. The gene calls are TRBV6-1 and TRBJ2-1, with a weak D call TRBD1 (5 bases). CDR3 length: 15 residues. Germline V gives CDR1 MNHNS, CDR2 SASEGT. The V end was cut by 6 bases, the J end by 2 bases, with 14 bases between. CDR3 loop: CASSLVGATYNEQFF. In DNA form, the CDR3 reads TGTGCCAGCAGCCTAGTAGGGGCGACCTACAATGAGCAGTTCTTC.